This TCR beta chain is drawn from a study of brain metastases from non-small cell lung cancer. Points from the study as a whole: Brain metastases had lower T-cell infiltration than primary tumors. TCR repertoires overlapped largely between brain metastases and matched primaries. Expanded T-cell clones appeared in around 60% of brain metastases over primaries.

Concerning this clone: The antigen remains undetermined.

The method was immunoSEQ multiplex PCR; TCRdb's version includes in-frame clones alone and lacks a portion of them. The sample records about 3,200 clones, about four fifths being singletons. Germline values: CDR1 SGHRS, CDR2 YFSETQ. V was pared by 2 bases and J by 7 bases, with 16 bases between. CDR3 length: 14 residues. Specimen: primary lung tumor tissue. The V gene is TRBV5-1, the J gene TRBJ2-7; TRBD1 might be the D (6 bases). This receptor was taken from a donor at least 40 years old with non-small cell lung cancer. CDR3 sequence (DNA): TGCGCCAGCAGCTTAGGACAGCCTCATGGGGAGCAGTACTTC. Translated, it gives CASSLGQPHGEQYF.